The 13 T cell receptor beta chains below come from one sample, sequenced in a study of T cell changes during pregnancy in multiple sclerosis. The table came from immunoSEQ multiplex PCR; TCRdb's copy has only in-frame clones and leaves some out. The sample has roughly 20,000 clones; roughly 91% are singletons. The sample consisted of CD4+ T cells from peripheral blood mononuclear cells, taken in the first trimester of pregnancy. These receptors all come from a female donor in good health, enrolled as a control in a pregnancy study.

This chain connects TRBV30 to TRBJ1-2; no clear D gene. The V and J ends lost 0 bases and 0 bases respectively, with 8 bases between them. Germline V gene lookup returns CDR1 GTSNPN and CDR2 SVGIG (reference sequence). The CDR3 totals 14 residues. The CDR3 reads CAWSVSSSNYGYTF. The CDR3 coding sequence is TGTGCCTGGAGTGTATCGAGTTCTAACTATGGCTACACCTTC.

The rearrangement uses TRBV19 and TRBJ2-3, with 13 bases that match TRBD2. Germline loops: CDR1 LNHDA, CDR2 SQIVND (reference sequence). V was clipped by 5 bases and J by 1 base; unmatched bases: 6. CDR3 length: 17 amino acids. CDR3 bases: TGTGCCAGTAGTCAAACTAGCGGGGGGGTCGGCACAGATACGCAGTATTTT. As protein: CASSQTSGGVGTDTQYF.

The chain couples TRBV9 to TRBJ2-1, with TRBD2 as a possible D gene (6 bases). The germline V gene encodes CDR1 SGDLS and CDR2 YYNGEE. Trimming removed 3 bases at V and 5 bases at J, with 15 bases between. The CDR3 loop spans 15 amino acids. CDR3 in DNA: TGTGCCAGCAGCGGCGGGACTCTTGGGGACAATGAGCAGTTCTTC. Encoded protein: CASSGGTLGDNEQFF.

The rearrangement links TRBV30 to TRBJ1-6; 8 bases are shared with TRBD1. The V and J ends lost 5 bases and 9 bases, in that order; junction bases with no gene match: 0. CDR1 GTSNPN and CDR2 SVGIG come from the germline V gene (reference sequence). The CDR3 covers 11 residues. CDR3 DNA: TGTGCCTGGGACAGGGGTTCACCCCTCCACTTT. Translating it yields CAWDRGSPLHF.

This clone was recorded a few times. This chain joins TRBV7-2 and TRBJ2-3; weak D call: TRBD2 (5 bases). V lost 5 bases and J 5 bases, leaving 20 bases between the germline ends. Per the germline V gene, CDR1 is SGHTA and CDR2 is FQGNSA. This CDR3 contains 16 residues. The CDR3 sequence: CASSPSRGLAGDTQYF. The CDR3 DNA is TGTGCCAGCAGCCCGAGCCGCGGCCTGGCGGGAGATACGCAGTATTTT.

The rearrangement uses TRBV21-1 and TRBJ2-7; the table's TRBD2 call for D was not verified on the DNA. TRBV21-1 is a listed pseudogene. This CDR3 has 14 amino acids. The CDR3 here is CAIDWGEASYEQYF. CDR3 DNA sequence: TGTGCCATCGACTGGGGGGAGGCGTCCTACGAGCAGTACTTC.

The chain is built from TRBV6-1 and TRBJ1-5; D gene uncertain. This CDR3 contains 14 residues. From germline, CDR1 is MNHNS and CDR2 SASEGT. V lost 2 bases and J lost 4, with 9 bases in between. Here the CDR3 reads CASSELGKNQPQHF. Here the CDR3 DNA reads TGTGCCAGCAGTGAACTTGGCAAGAATCAGCCCCAGCATTTT.

J is TRBJ1-2 and V is TRBV6-7; TRBD1 might be the D (6 bases). TRBV6-7 is annotated as an ORF whose role is uncertain. Trimming pared 10 bases from V and 0 bases from J, leaving 21 bases between. This CDR3 has 16 amino acids. As DNA, the CDR3 is TGTGCCAACCGATACCGGGACAAATATTCTAACTATGGCTACACCTTC. Encoded protein: CANRYRDKYSNYGYTF.

The chain combines TRBV4-3 with TRBJ1-2; D might be TRBD1 (6 bases). V lost 0 bases and J 5 bases, leaving 13 bases between the germline ends. The germline V gene encodes CDR1 LGHNA and CDR2 YSLEER. The length of the CDR3 is 15 residues. CDR3 residues: CASSQDPGAVYGYTF. For the CDR3, the DNA is TGCGCCAGCAGCCAAGATCCAGGGGCGGTTTATGGCTACACCTTC.

The V and J genes are TRBV18 and TRBJ2-5, with 14 positions matching TRBD2. The CDR3 totals 14 residues. V shed 6 bases, J shed 3 bases, and the junction held 0 bases outside the gene matches. Germline V CDR1 and CDR2: KGHSH, LQKENI. This CDR3 reads CASSGLAGEETQYF. DNA for the CDR3: TGTGCCAGCTCGGGACTAGCGGGGGAAGAGACCCAGTACTTC.

The gene calls are TRBV7-8 and TRBJ2-5; possible D gene TRBD1, 5 bases. The CDR3 covers 14 residues. V was trimmed by 4 bases and J by 2 bases, leaving 11 bases between them. Germline CDR1 SGHVS, CDR2 FQNEAQ. In DNA, the CDR3 is TGTGCCAGCAGCTCCGCACAGGATCAAGAGACCCAGTACTTC. It specifies CASSSAQDQETQYF. The variable domain in full, with the rest retrieved from reference TRBV7-8 and TRBJ2-5, is GAGVSQSPRYKVAKRGQDVALRCDPISGHVSLFWYQQALGQGPEFLTYFQNEAQLDKSGLPSDRFFAERPEGSVSTLKIQRTQQEDSAVYLCASSSAQDQETQYFGPGTRLLVL.

A note on this clone: At the DNA level, this CDR3 is encoded by other sequences in the same sample as well. J is TRBJ1-1 and V is TRBV15, with unresolved D. Trimming cost V 0 bases and J 1 base, with 9 bases left between them. The CDR3 is 15 residues long. Germline CDR1 reads LNHNV; CDR2 reads YYDKDF (reference sequence). The CDR3 sequence is CATSRDLAGNTEAFF. The CDR3, as DNA: TGTGCCACCAGCAGAGATTTGGCGGGGAACACTGAAGCTTTCTTT.

The chain recombines TRBV7-6 with TRBJ1-2, with D tentatively TRBD1 (6 bases). The V and J ends lost 5 bases and 3 bases respectively, with 10 bases between them. Germline V CDR1 and CDR2: SGHVS, FNYEAQ. The CDR3 covers 13 residues. The CDR3 bases are TGTGCCAGCAGCCCCAGGGGTGACTATGGCTACACCTTC. It specifies CASSPRGDYGYTF.